Listed here are 27 T cell receptor beta chains from one sample, sequenced in a study of blood T cell repertoires in COVID-19. Only in-frame clones appear in the TCRdb table, and some are missing; sequencing was by immunoSEQ multiplex PCR. Of 180,000 or so clones listed, over 75% are singletons. The source material was peripheral blood. Source of these receptors: a woman of 80 years or more with active or convalescent COVID-19.

The chain employs TRBV5-5 and TRBJ2-7, with TRBD1 matching over 7 bases. With V trimmed by 3 bases and J by 2 bases, 8 bases remained unmatched. Looked up from germline, CDR1 is SGHKS and CDR2 is YYEKEE (reference sequence). The CDR3 contains 15 residues. CDR3 sequence reads: CASSWDTGVPYEQYF. CDR3 sequence (DNA): TGTGCCAGCAGCTGGGATACAGGGGTGCCCTACGAGCAGTACTTC.

This chain connects TRBV6-1 to TRBJ2-4; 8 bases are shared with TRBD1. The CDR3 extends over 14 amino acids. Germline V gene lookup returns CDR1 MNHNS and CDR2 SASEGT. V gave up 3 bases and J gave up 6 bases; unmatched junction bases: 4. As DNA, the CDR3 is TGTGCCAGCAGTGACAGGGGGCAGGGAAACATTCAGTACTTC. Encoded protein: CASSDRGQGNIQYF.

The rearrangement uses TRBV27 and TRBJ2-1, with 12 positions matching TRBD1. The CDR3 length is 17 residues. Germline assignment: CDR1 MNHEY and CDR2 SMNVEV (reference sequence). The V and J ends lost 4 bases and 8 bases, in that order; junction bases with no gene match: 12. The CDR3 DNA sequence: TGTGCCAGCAGTTCTCCGTCAACCGGGACAGGGGGCCATGAGCAGTTCTTC. It yields the protein CASSSPSTGTGGHEQFF.

This clone appeared a few times. The gene calls are TRBV27 and TRBJ1-2; 7 bases are a match to TRBD1. The germline V gene has CDR1 MNHEY and CDR2 SMNVEV (reference sequence). With V trimmed by 7 bases and J by 4 bases, 12 bases remained unmatched. The CDR3 runs to 15 residues. The CDR3 coding sequence is TGTGCCAGCACAGGGGGGTGGCGGGGTGGCTATGGCTACACCTTC. Its translation: CASTGGWRGGYGYTF.

CDR3 nucleotides: TGTGCCATCAGTGAGAGGGGGAACACTGAAGCTTTCTTT. This sequence encodes CAISERGNTEAFF. This chain connects TRBV10-3 to TRBJ1-1, with D perhaps TRBD1 (5 bases). There are 13 residues in the CDR3. CDR1 is ENHRY and CDR2 is SYGVKD in the germline V gene. Trimming removed 2 bases at V and 1 base at J, with 5 bases between.

The chain combines TRBV4-1 with TRBJ1-2; 9 bases are a match to TRBD1. CDR1 is MGHRA, CDR2 YSYEKL, per germline. This CDR3 has 16 residues. The V segment lost 3 bases and the J segment 8 bases; nucleotides outside the gene matches: 13. CDR3 sequence: CASSQLTYTGGGGYTF. As DNA, the CDR3 is TGCGCCAGCAGCCAGCTAACTTACACAGGGGGCGGGGGCTACACCTTC.

The chain carries TRBV7-9 and TRBJ1-3; 7 bases line up with TRBD1. CDR3 length: 14 residues. With V trimmed by 7 bases and J by 9 bases, 12 bases remained unmatched. Per the germline V gene, CDR1 is SEHNR and CDR2 is FQNEAQ (reference sequence). CDR3 sequence: CASTGEGARGTIYF. CDR3 DNA: TGTGCCAGCACCGGCGAGGGGGCGAGAGGCACCATATATTTT. Variable domain in full (rest from reference TRBV7-9 and TRBJ1-3): DTGVSQNPRHKITKRGQNVTFRCDPISEHNRLYWYRQTLGQGPEFLTYFQNEAQLEKSRLLSDRFSAERPKGSFSTLEIQRTEQGDSAMYLCASTGEGARGTIYFGEGSWLTVV.

The rearrangement links TRBV10-3 to TRBJ1-1; D not resolved. The CDR3 covers 14 residues. Germline CDR1 ENHRY, CDR2 SYGVKD. Trimming removed 10 bases at V and 5 bases at J, with 20 bases between. CDR3 sequence: CATTKGGDTTEAFF. In nucleotides, the CDR3 is TGTGCCACCACCAAAGGCGGGGATACTACTGAAGCTTTCTTT.

V is TRBV6-5 and J is TRBJ2-2, with TRBD1 identical over 7 bases. CDR1 is MNHEY, CDR2 SVGAGI, per germline. The CDR3 is 14 residues long. Unmatched junction bases numbered 2, after V lost 2 bases and J lost 5 bases. Here the CDR3 reads CASSYVTGTGELFF. CDR3 nucleotides: TGTGCCAGCAGTTACGTGACAGGGACCGGGGAGCTGTTTTTT.

The chain carries TRBV28 and TRBJ1-5; D gene uncertain. The CDR3 spans 19 residues. From germline, CDR1 is MDHEN and CDR2 SYDVKM. Trimming removed 6 bases at V and 0 bases at J, with 24 bases between. CDR3 nucleotide sequence: TGTGCCAGCAGCGCATGGAGAGGGAGGTCTTTGAATAGCAATCAGCCCCAGCATTTT. Its translation is CASSAWRGRSLNSNQPQHF.

The genes are TRBV5-4 and TRBJ1-4, with D maybe TRBD1 (5 bases). Deletions cut 4 bases from V and 5 bases from J, with 15 bases between. The CDR3 runs 15 residues. The germline V gene has CDR1 SGHNT and CDR2 YYREEE (reference sequence). In nucleotides, the CDR3 is TGTGCCAGCAGCCCAACCCCCCAGGGCAATGAAAAACTGTTTTTT. Translation gives CASSPTPQGNEKLFF.

This chain links TRBV7-8 with TRBJ2-5; 8 positions agree with TRBD2. Germline V CDR1 and CDR2: SGHVS, FQNEAQ. The CDR3 loop spans 15 amino acids. V shed 7 bases, J shed 2 bases, and the junction held 9 bases outside the gene matches. CDR3 residues: CASKIRGGFQETQYF. In nucleotides, the CDR3 is TGTGCCAGCAAAATTCGGGGGGGGTTTCAAGAGACCCAGTACTTC.

The gene calls are TRBV19 and TRBJ1-5, with 7 positions matching TRBD1. The CDR3 spans 18 residues. Trimming took 2 bases from V and 0 from J; bases not matched to a gene: 10. The germline CDR1 and CDR2 sequences are LNHDA and SQIVND (reference sequence). CDR3 sequence reads: CASSISEGARGSNQPQHF. For the CDR3, the DNA is TGTGCCAGTAGTATATCGGAGGGGGCGCGGGGTAGCAATCAGCCCCAGCATTTT.

The chain has TRBV9 and TRBJ2-1; D might be TRBD2 (6 bases). CDR3 length: 16 residues. Trimming took off 0 bases at V and 3 bases at J, with 13 bases between the two ends. Germline V gene data show CDR1 as SGDLS and CDR2 as YYNGEE. The DNA for the CDR3 is TGTGCCAGCAGCGTAGGTGGGGGGATAAGCTACAATGAGCAGTTCTTC. Its protein product is CASSVGGGISYNEQFF. Complete variable domain (other parts from reference TRBV9 and TRBJ2-1): DSGVTQTPKHLITATGQRVTLRCSPRSGDLSVYWYQQSLDQGLQFLIQYYNGEERAKGNILERFSAQQFPDLHSELNLSSLELGDSALYFCASSVGGGISYNEQFFGPGTRLTVL.

The chain uses TRBV29-1 and TRBJ1-1; 7 nucleotides line up with TRBD1. The CDR3 spans 13 residues. The ends lost 7 bases at V and 1 base at J; junction bases unmatched: 6. Germline V gene lookup returns CDR1 SQVTM and CDR2 ANQGSEA. The CDR3, as DNA: TGCAGCGGCGAGGGACAGCAGAACACTGAAGCTTTCTTT. It specifies CSGEGQQNTEAFF.

The chain carries TRBV24-1 and TRBJ1-5; tentative D call: TRBD1 (6 bases). V lost 5 bases to trimming and J lost 0 bases, with 16 bases between them. Germline CDR1 KGHDR, CDR2 SFDVKD. The CDR3 consists of 17 residues. The CDR3, as DNA: TGTGCCACCAGTGGACCAGAGGGGACAAGTAGCAATCAGCCCCAGCATTTT. Encoded protein: CATSGPEGTSSNQPQHF.

The chain employs TRBV2 and TRBJ1-4, with D unresolved. The CDR3 loop spans 12 amino acids. V was clipped by 2 bases and J by 7 bases, with 5 bases between them. Germline CDR1 is SNHLY and CDR2 is FYNNEI. In DNA form, the CDR3 reads TGTGCCAGCAGTGAAATGCGTGAAAAACTGTTTTTT. Translation: CASSEMREKLFF.

The chain recombines TRBV9 with TRBJ2-1, with a weak D call TRBD1 (6 bases). With 4 bases removed from V and 5 bases from J, the gap between germline ends came to 10 bases. CDR3 length equals 13 residues. Germline CDR1 is SGDLS and CDR2 is YYNGEE. The CDR3 sequence is CASSSDSHNEQFF. In nucleotides, the CDR3 is TGTGCCAGCAGCTCGGACAGCCACAATGAGCAGTTCTTC.

This clone appeared a few times. The chain carries TRBV7-9 and TRBJ1-5, with 7 bases identical to TRBD1. The CDR3 covers 16 residues. Trimming removed 3 bases from V and 3 bases from J; junction bases left unmatched: 8. The germline V gene encodes CDR1 SEHNR and CDR2 FQNEAQ (reference sequence). The CDR3 loop is CASSFGTAETNQPQHF. The CDR3 DNA sequence: TGTGCCAGCAGCTTCGGGACAGCCGAAACCAATCAGCCCCAGCATTTT.

The CDR3 DNA follows: TGTGCCAGCAGCCAAGACGAGGCGGGAGCTTTCTTT. Protein: CASSQDEAGAFF. This chain links TRBV3-1 (or the pseudogene TRBV3-2) with TRBJ1-1; the D is unclear. The CDR3 consists of 12 residues. CDR1 LGHDT and CDR2 YNNKEL come from the germline V gene (reference sequence). Trimming left V 0 bases short and J 10 bases short, with 9 bases between.

The CDR3 spells CASGRDRLNYGYTF. CDR3 DNA: TGTGCCAGCGGCCGGGACAGGCTAAACTATGGCTACACCTTC. The chain couples TRBV5-4 to TRBJ1-2; 8 bases map to TRBD1. From germline, CDR1 is SGHNT and CDR2 YYREEE (reference sequence). Trimming at V came to 7 bases and at J to 2 bases, leaving 7 bases not matched to a gene. There are 14 residues in the CDR3.

J is TRBJ2-4 and V is TRBV2, with no clear D. The ends were cut back, 6 bases at V and 7 bases at J, with 16 bases in the middle. The CDR3 totals 14 residues. Germline CDR1 and CDR2: SNHLY and FYNNEI. CDR3 sequence (DNA): TGTGCCAGCAGCGCTGTCACTCCGAGGAACATTCAGTACTTC. Amino acid sequence: CASSAVTPRNIQYF.

The J gene is TRBJ2-5, the V gene TRBV7-9; 9 bases agree with TRBD1. The CDR3 length is 14 residues. After removal of 4 bases from V and 3 bases from J, the junction contained 3 bases not matched to a gene. The V gene's germline CDR1 is SEHNR and CDR2 FQNEAQ (reference sequence). Here the CDR3 reads CASSYRTGEETQYF. The CDR3 DNA sequence: TGTGCCAGCAGCTACCGGACAGGGGAAGAGACCCAGTACTTC. Drawing the rest from reference TRBV7-9 and TRBJ2-5, the complete variable domain is DTGVSQNPRHKITKRGQNVTFRCDPISEHNRLYWYRQTLGQGPEFLTYFQNEAQLEKSRLLSDRFSAERPKGSFSTLEIQRTEQGDSAMYLCASSYRTGEETQYFGPGTRLLVL.

In this sample, this clone turned up a few times. The chain joins TRBV9 to TRBJ1-1; a possible D gene is TRBD1 (5 bases). V lost 0 bases, J lost 7 bases, and 16 bases lay in between. The V gene's germline CDR1 is SGDLS and CDR2 YYNGEE. There are 15 residues in the CDR3. This CDR3 reads CASSVGPGAGFEAFF. DNA for the CDR3: TGTGCCAGCAGCGTAGGGCCTGGGGCAGGATTTGAAGCTTTCTTT.

The gene calls are TRBV19 and TRBJ2-2; no definite D call. This CDR3 has 14 residues. Looked up from germline, CDR1 is LNHDA and CDR2 is SQIVND (reference sequence). V was shortened by 3 bases and J by 8 bases, with 13 bases between the two germline ends. The CDR3 bases are TGTGCCAGTAGTATCTCTGAGATGACAGGGGAGCTGTTTTTT. Its translation is CASSISEMTGELFF.

CDR3 loop: CASSPEAWETQYF. CDR3 DNA sequence: TGTGCCAGCAGTCCCGAAGCGTGGGAGACCCAGTACTTC. This chain connects TRBV4-2 to TRBJ2-5; unclear D gene. V was trimmed by 6 bases and J by 5 bases, leaving 13 bases between them. This CDR3 is 13 amino acids long. Germline CDR1 is LGHNA and CDR2 is YNFKEQ.

The chain employs TRBV10-2 and TRBJ1-4, with a possible D match to TRBD1 (5 bases). The CDR3 covers 15 residues. Per germline, CDR1 WSHSY and CDR2 SAAADI. Trimming took off 3 bases at V and 7 bases at J, with 15 bases between the two ends. The DNA for the CDR3 is TGCGCCAGCAGTGACGAGGCAGGCGGGGGTGAAAAACTGTTTTTT. Protein: CASSDEAGGGEKLFF.